The text below deals with one T cell receptor (beta chain). The antigen remains undetermined. The data derive from a study of T cell responses to AZD1222 COVID-19 vaccine. Findings and caveats of the study: Among vaccine-associated CD4 TCRs, coverage spanned spike, with dominance at 160-218 and 743-854.

This CDR3 is 14 amino acids long. Losses at the gene ends were 8 bases for V and 1 base for J; bases not matched to a gene: 6. CDR1 and CDR2 (germline): GTSNPN, SVGIG (reference sequence). TCRdb's copy holds only in-frame clones and misses some; the assay was immunoSEQ multiplex PCR. This table holds 110,000 to 150,000 clones, less than 95% found once. The sequence was obtained from an adult in good health. The V call is TRBV30, the J call TRBJ1-5, with 9 bases lining up with TRBD1. The source was peripheral blood, collected on day 0 of AZD1222 vaccination. CDR3 in amino acids: CAGGQGPSNQPQHF. For the CDR3, the DNA is TGTGCCGGTGGACAGGGGCCAAGCAATCAGCCCCAGCATTTT.